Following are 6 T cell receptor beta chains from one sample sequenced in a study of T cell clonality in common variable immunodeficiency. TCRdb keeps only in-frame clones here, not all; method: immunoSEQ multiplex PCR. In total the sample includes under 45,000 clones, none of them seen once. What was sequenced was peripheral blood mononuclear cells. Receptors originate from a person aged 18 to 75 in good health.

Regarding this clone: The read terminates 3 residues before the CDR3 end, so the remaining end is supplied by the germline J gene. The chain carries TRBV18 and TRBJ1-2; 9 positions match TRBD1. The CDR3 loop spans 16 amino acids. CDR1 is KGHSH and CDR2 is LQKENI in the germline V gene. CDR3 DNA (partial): TGTGCCAGCTCACGGCCCGGGACAGGGTTAATCGATGAC. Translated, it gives CASSRPGTGLIDD. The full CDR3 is CASSRPGTGLIDDYTF.

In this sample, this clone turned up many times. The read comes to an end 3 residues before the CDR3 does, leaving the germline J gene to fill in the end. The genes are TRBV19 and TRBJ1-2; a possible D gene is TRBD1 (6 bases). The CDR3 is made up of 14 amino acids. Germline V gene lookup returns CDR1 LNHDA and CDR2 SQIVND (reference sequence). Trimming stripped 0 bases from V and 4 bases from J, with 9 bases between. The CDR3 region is CASSIEGQIYGYTF. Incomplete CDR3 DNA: TGTGCCAGTAGTATAGAAGGACAGATCTATGGC.

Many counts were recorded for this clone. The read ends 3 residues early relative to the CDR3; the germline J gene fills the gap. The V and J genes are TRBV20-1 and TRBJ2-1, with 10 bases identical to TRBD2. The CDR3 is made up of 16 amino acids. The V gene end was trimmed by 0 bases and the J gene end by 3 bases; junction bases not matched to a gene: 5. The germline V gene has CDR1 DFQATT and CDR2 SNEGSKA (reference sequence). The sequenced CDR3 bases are TGCAGTGCTAGAGATGGGAGACTAGCGGGCTACAATGAG. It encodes CSARDGRLAGYNE. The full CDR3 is CSARDGRLAGYNEQFF.

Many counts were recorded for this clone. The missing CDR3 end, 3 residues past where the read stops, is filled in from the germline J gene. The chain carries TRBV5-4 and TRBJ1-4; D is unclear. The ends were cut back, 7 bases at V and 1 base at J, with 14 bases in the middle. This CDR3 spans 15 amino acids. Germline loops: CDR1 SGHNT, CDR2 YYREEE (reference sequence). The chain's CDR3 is CASRSSGGTNEKLFF. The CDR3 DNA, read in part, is TGTGCCAGCCGAAGCTCCGGCGGAACTAATGAAAAA.

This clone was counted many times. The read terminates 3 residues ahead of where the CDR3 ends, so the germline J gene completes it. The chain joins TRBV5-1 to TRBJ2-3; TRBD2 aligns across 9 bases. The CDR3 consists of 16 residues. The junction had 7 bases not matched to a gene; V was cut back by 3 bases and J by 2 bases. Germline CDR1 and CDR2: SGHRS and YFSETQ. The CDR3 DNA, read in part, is TGCGCCAGCAGCTCAGGACTAGCGTTTTTCACAGATACG. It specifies CASSSGLAFFTDT. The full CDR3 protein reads CASSSGLAFFTDTQYF.

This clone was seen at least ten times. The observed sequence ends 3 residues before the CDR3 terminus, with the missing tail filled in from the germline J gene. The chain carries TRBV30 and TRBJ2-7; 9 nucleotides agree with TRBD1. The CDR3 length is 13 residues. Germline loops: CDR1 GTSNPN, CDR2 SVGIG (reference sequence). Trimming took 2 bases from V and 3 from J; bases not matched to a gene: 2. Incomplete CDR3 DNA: TGTGCCTGGAGTATGGGACAGGGCTACGAG. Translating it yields CAWSMGQGYE. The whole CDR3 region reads CAWSMGQGYEQYF. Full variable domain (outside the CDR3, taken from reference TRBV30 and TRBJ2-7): SQTIHQWPATLVQPVGSPLSLECTVEGTSNPNLYWYRQAAGRGLQLLFYSVGIGQISSEVPQNLSASRPQDRQFILSSKKLLLSDSGFYLCAWSMGQGYEQYFGPGTRLTVT.